The T cell receptor beta chain described here comes from a study of T cell changes during pregnancy in multiple sclerosis. The germline CDR1 and CDR2 sequences are SGHVS and FQNEAQ. Unmatched junction bases numbered 6, after V lost 1 base and J lost 6 bases. This CDR3 is built from 16 residues. Here immunoSEQ multiplex PCR was the method, and the copy in TCRdb shows in-frame clones only, minus some. The sample consists of approximately 69,000 clones, more than 85% of them appearing once. The sequences come from CD4+ T cells from peripheral blood mononuclear cells, collected in the third trimester of pregnancy. The chain joins TRBV7-8 to TRBJ2-1; 10 bases fit TRBD1. The TCR comes from a female donor in good health, enrolled as a control in a pregnancy study. The CDR3 sequence: CASSLDDRGLFNEQFF. The DNA for the CDR3 is TGTGCCAGCAGCTTAGACGACAGGGGGCTTTTCAATGAGCAGTTCTTC.